This T cell receptor beta chain was documented in a study of blood T cell repertoires in COVID-19. At the level of the study: T cells, B-cell-depleted T cells, or PBMCs supplied cDNA or gDNA.

This clone showed up just a few times. The table came from immunoSEQ multiplex PCR; TCRdb's copy has only in-frame clones and leaves some out. This table has about 130,000 clones, 84% appearing once. V lost 5 bases and J 5 bases, leaving 21 bases between the germline ends. Looked up from germline, CDR1 is MNHEY and CDR2 is SMNVEV (reference sequence). This CDR3 spans 16 amino acids. The chain is built from TRBV27 and TRBJ2-5; maybe TRBD2 (6 bases). The sequence came from an elderly woman with acute or convalescent COVID-19. Sequenced sample: peripheral blood. The DNA of the CDR3 is TGTGCCAGCAGTCGGGCGACTAGTCCAATACGGGAGACCCAGTACTTC. Its translation: CASSRATSPIRETQYF.